This record concerns one TCR beta chain sequence. Other DNA variants within this sample encode the same CDR3. This sample was taken from a study of blood T cell repertoires in COVID-19. Germline V gene data show CDR1 as ENHRY and CDR2 as SYGVKD. Trimming took off 6 bases at V and 3 bases at J, with 9 bases between the two ends. The CDR3 loop spans 12 amino acids. In the original processing: Amplification of reference gene primers provided the estimated nucleated cell counts. Sequencing used immunoSEQ multiplex PCR; TCRdb keeps in-frame clones, though not all of them. V, J and clone size are taken as reported in that table, and D and trimming were inferred from the DNA itself. The data contain around 330,000 clones, roughly 90% of them singletons. Study members were between roughly 18 and 100 years old and lived in over 20 US regions. Cohorts were assigned according to the clinical history that participants reported.

The V gene is TRBV10-3, the J gene TRBJ2-7; no reliable D call. Sequenced: PBMCs or T cells enriched from blood (not recorded which). The receptor comes from a man aged 55 to 70 who had recovered from COVID-19. CDR3 sequence: CAISSDNYEQYF. Here the CDR3 DNA reads TGTGCCATCAGCTCCGACAACTACGAGCAGTACTTC.